Listed below are T cell receptor beta chains from one sample, sequenced in a study of blood T cell repertoires in COVID-19. Only in-frame clones appear in the TCRdb table, and some are missing; sequencing was by immunoSEQ multiplex PCR. The table records around 42,000 clones, just under 85% of them present only once. Sequencing used peripheral blood. Every receptor here comes from a woman in her fifties or sixties with acute or convalescent COVID-19. CDR3s include the opening cysteine and the closing phenylalanine or tryptophan. The order of the fields is V gene, D gene, clone size, J gene, CDR3 DNA, CDR3 protein. The D gene is left open where the match is weak. Part of the rows lack a size; the others show once, few, many or a class for expanded clones.

V gene: TRBV7-3; D gene: .; clone size: .; J gene: TRBJ2-5; CDR3 DNA: TGTGCCAGCAGCGACAACGGTGGCACCCAGTACTTC; CDR3 protein: CASSDNGGTQYF
V gene: TRBV6-1; D gene: .; clone size: .; J gene: TRBJ2-3; CDR3 DNA: TGTGCCAGCAGTGAAGTAGGCCCCAGGAGGGCCGATACGCAGTATTTT; CDR3 protein: CASSEVGPRRADTQYF
V gene: TRBV15; D gene: .; clone size: few; J gene: TRBJ1-6; CDR3 DNA: TGTGCCACCAGACCTTCTAAACACTTT; CDR3 protein: CATRPSKHF
V gene: TRBV7-6; D gene: .; clone size: .; J gene: TRBJ1-1; CDR3 DNA: TGTGCCAGCAGCTTGACTAGCCTGAACACTGAAGCTTTCTTT; CDR3 protein: CASSLTSLNTEAFF
V gene: TRBV7-9; D gene: .; clone size: .; J gene: TRBJ1-1; CDR3 DNA: TGTGCCAGCAGCCCTTGGGCCTACACTGAAGCTTTCTTT; CDR3 protein: CASSPWAYTEAFF
V gene: TRBV14; D gene: .; clone size: .; J gene: TRBJ2-7; CDR3 DNA: TGTGCCAGCAGCCAACATTTCGGGTTGACCTACGAGCAGTACTTC; CDR3 protein: CASSQHFGLTYEQYF
V gene: TRBV24-1; D gene: TRBD1; clone size: .; J gene: TRBJ2-5; CDR3 DNA: TGTGCCACCAGTGATTTTGGACAGGGAGTACAAGAGACCCAGTACTTC; CDR3 protein: CATSDFGQGVQETQYF
V gene: TRBV6-1; D gene: .; clone size: .; J gene: TRBJ2-2; CDR3 DNA: TGTGCCAGCAGTGAACAGGCAGGGGCCACCGGGGAGCTGTTTTTT; CDR3 protein: CASSEQAGATGELFF
V gene: TRBV19; D gene: TRBD1; clone size: .; J gene: TRBJ1-3; CDR3 DNA: TGTGCCAGTAGCAGGGACAGCTCTGGAAACACCATATATTTT; CDR3 protein: CASSRDSSGNTIYF
V gene: TRBV28; D gene: .; clone size: .; J gene: TRBJ1-2; CDR3 DNA: TGTGCCAGCAGCCAAGGACCGGGAGGCTATGGCTACACCTTC; CDR3 protein: CASSQGPGGYGYTF
V gene: TRBV2; D gene: TRBD1; clone size: .; J gene: TRBJ1-4; CDR3 DNA: TGTGCCAGCAGTGACTGGACAGGGGTTAAGGAAAAACTGTTTTTT; CDR3 protein: CASSDWTGVKEKLFF
V gene: TRBV9; D gene: TRBD1; clone size: .; J gene: TRBJ1-1; CDR3 DNA: TGTGCCAGCAGCGCCCACGCGGGACAGGAGAACACTGAAGCTTTCTTT; CDR3 protein: CASSAHAGQENTEAFF
V gene: TRBV12-3/TRBV12-4; D gene: TRBD1; clone size: .; J gene: TRBJ2-4; CDR3 DNA: TGTGCCAGCAGTCGGACAGGAATTCAGTACTTC; CDR3 protein: CASSRTGIQYF
V gene: TRBV18; D gene: TRBD2; clone size: .; J gene: TRBJ2-4; CDR3 DNA: TGTGCCAGCTCACCATCTAGCGGGAGGGCAAACATTCAGTACTTC; CDR3 protein: CASSPSSGRANIQYF
V gene: TRBV10-3; D gene: .; clone size: .; J gene: TRBJ1-3; CDR3 DNA: TGTGCCATCAGGCGGGACTCTGGAAACACCATATATTTT; CDR3 protein: CAIRRDSGNTIYF
V gene: TRBV27; D gene: .; clone size: .; J gene: TRBJ1-2; CDR3 DNA: TGTGCCAGCAGTTTTTCAATAACAGGCGTCTATGGCTACACCTTC; CDR3 protein: CASSFSITGVYGYTF
V gene: TRBV5-6; D gene: .; clone size: few; J gene: TRBJ2-2; CDR3 DNA: TGTGCCAGCAGCTTGGTGCAGGGTGACACCGGGGAGCTGTTTTTT; CDR3 protein: CASSLVQGDTGELFF
V gene: TRBV10-3; D gene: .; clone size: .; J gene: TRBJ2-7; CDR3 DNA: TGTGCCATCAGTGTAAACTCCTACGAGCAGTACTTC; CDR3 protein: CAISVNSYEQYF
V gene: TRBV5-8; D gene: TRBD1; clone size: .; J gene: TRBJ2-1; CDR3 DNA: TGTGCCAGCAGCTACATGGGACAGGGGCATCTTTACAATGAGCAGTTCTTC; CDR3 protein: CASSYMGQGHLYNEQFF
V gene: TRBV28; D gene: TRBD1; clone size: .; J gene: TRBJ1-6; CDR3 DNA: TGTGCCAGCAGTACACCGGGACAGGGTGTTTCATCACCCCTCCACTTT; CDR3 protein: CASSTPGQGVSSPLHF
V gene: TRBV7-3; D gene: .; clone size: .; J gene: TRBJ2-3; CDR3 DNA: TGTGCCAGCAGCTTAACTAGCGGAAGTTATGGATCTAGCACAGATACGCAGTATTTT; CDR3 protein: CASSLTSGSYGSSTDTQYF
V gene: TRBV7-2; D gene: TRBD2; clone size: .; J gene: TRBJ2-5; CDR3 DNA: TGTGCCAGCAGCTCCCCTAGCGGGGCGCCGGTGGAGACCCAGTACTTC; CDR3 protein: CASSSPSGAPVETQYF
V gene: TRBV7-2; D gene: .; clone size: once; J gene: TRBJ2-5; CDR3 DNA: TGTGCCAGCAGCCCCTTACGGGGAGGAGAGACCCAGTACTTC; CDR3 protein: CASSPLRGGETQYF
V gene: TRBV13; D gene: TRBD2; clone size: .; J gene: TRBJ2-1; CDR3 DNA: TGTGCCAGCAGCTTTGGCGGGAGGCCGGCTGAGCAGTTCTTC; CDR3 protein: CASSFGGRPAEQFF
V gene: TRBV7-3; D gene: TRBD2; clone size: once; J gene: TRBJ2-5; CDR3 DNA: TGTGCCAGCAGCTTAGCGGGGGGTCAAGAGACCCAGTACTTC; CDR3 protein: CASSLAGGQETQYF
V gene: TRBV7-9; D gene: TRBD1; clone size: .; J gene: TRBJ2-3; CDR3 DNA: TGTGCCAGCAGCTTAGGGACAGGGGATCCGTATTTT; CDR3 protein: CASSLGTGDPYF
V gene: TRBV27; D gene: TRBD1; clone size: .; J gene: TRBJ2-1; CDR3 DNA: TGTGCCAGCAGAAATACCGGGACAGGGGGCCGGAATGAGCAGTTCTTC; CDR3 protein: CASRNTGTGGRNEQFF
V gene: TRBV7-9; D gene: .; clone size: .; J gene: TRBJ2-3; CDR3 DNA: TGTGCCAGCAGCTTAGTGGGGGGGCCTTTAGGGGATACGCAGTATTTT; CDR3 protein: CASSLVGGPLGDTQYF
V gene: TRBV3-1/TRBV3-2; D gene: .; clone size: .; J gene: TRBJ1-5; CDR3 DNA: TGTGCCAGCAGTTCAGGGGTCGGTAGCAATCAGCCCCAGCATTTT; CDR3 protein: CASSSGVGSNQPQHF
V gene: TRBV2; D gene: .; clone size: .; J gene: TRBJ2-5; CDR3 DNA: TGTGCCAGCAGTTTCCAACTAGGAGGGGAGACCCAGTACTTC; CDR3 protein: CASSFQLGGETQYF
V gene: TRBV6-5; D gene: TRBD1; clone size: .; J gene: TRBJ1-6; CDR3 DNA: TGTGCCAGCGGTCAGGGGGCTCGCTCACCCCTCCACTTT; CDR3 protein: CASGQGARSPLHF